This T cell receptor (beta chain) was captured in a study of regulatory T cells in long-lasting Graves disease. The time point is: persistent/refractory GD, antithyroid drugs over 5 years with positive TRAb. RNA isolated from PBMCs was used to make the TCR library. This clonotype appeared many times. The authors built TCR beta libraries using iRepertoire HTBI primers and Arm-PCR of CDR3 regions. TCRdb independently ran MiXCR on the multiplex PCR reads; one entry per CDR3 protein. The sample contains about 400,000 distinct CDR3 sequences, about a fifth of which appear only once. The CDR3 has 14 amino acids. V gave up 0 bases and J gave up 7 bases; unmatched junction bases: 3. Germline CDR1 is SGHTA and CDR2 is FQGNSA.

This sequence originates from a female donor with Graves disease. The V gene is TRBV7-2, the J gene TRBJ1-2, with 9 bases fitting TRBD1. The input for sequencing was peripheral blood mononuclear cells (PBMCs), taken when the disease was refractory, from a patient treated with antithyroid drugs. The CDR3: CASSLAGTGFGYTF. CDR3 coding DNA: TGTGCCAGCAGCTTAGCCGGGACAGGGTTTGGCTACACCTTC.